This is a list of T cell receptor beta chains from one sample in a study of T cells in Graves' hyperthyroidism and ophthalmopathy. MiXCR, applied by TCRdb to the multiplex PCR reads, yields one record per CDR3 protein. The table shows about 200,000 distinct CDR3 sequences, with about 16% occurring only once. Sequencing used blood. These TCRs come from a man in his forties or fifties with Graves' hyperthyroidism. The CDR3 runs from the conserved cysteine through the conserved F or W. A D gene is named only where the DNA matches it firmly. Not every row has a clone size; where given, it reads once, few, many or a size class.

abundance	d_gene	v_gene	j_gene	CDR3nt	CDR3aa
many	NA	TRBV5-8	TRBJ1-1	TGTGCCAGCAGCTTGAAGGGTCTTACTGAAGCTTTCTTT	CASSLKGLTEAFF
NA	NA	TRBV9	TRBJ2-5	TGTGCCAGCAGCTGGAGGTTGGGTCAAGAGACCCAGTACTTC	CASSWRLGQETQYF
many	TRBD1	TRBV24-1	TRBJ2-1	TGTGCCACCAGTGACCGACGGACAGGGGGGTCCTACAATGAGCAGTTCTTC	CATSDRRTGGSYNEQFF
many	NA	TRBV30	TRBJ1-6	TGTGCCTGGAGTAGGAGGGATTCACCCCTCCACTTT	CAWSRRDSPLHF
NA	TRBD1	TRBV18	TRBJ1-5	TGTGCCAGCGGAACAGGGGGCGGTCAGCCCCAGCATTTT	CASGTGGGQPQHF
few	TRBD1	TRBV6-1	TRBJ1-6	TGTGCCAGCAGCAGACAGGGCCTAAATTCACCCCTCCACTTT	CASSRQGLNSPLHF
NA	NA	TRBV5-4	TRBJ2-5	TGTGCCAGCAGGGCCGGGAGCCGAGAGGAGACCCAGTACTTC	CASRAGSREETQYF
NA	TRBD1	TRBV6-1	TRBJ1-4	TGTGCCTCAGGAAGCCTTCAGGGGGCAACTAATGAAAAACTGTTTTTT	CASGSLQGATNEKLFF
once	NA	TRBV20-1	TRBJ2-7	TGCAGTGCTAGCGGACCCCCCGGGCAGTACTTC	CSASGPPGQYF
many	NA	TRBV5-4	TRBJ2-3	TGTGCCAGCAGCTTGGGGACACCAACAGATACGCAGTATTTT	CASSLGTPTDTQYF
NA	NA	TRBV28	TRBJ2-7	TGTGCCAGCAGTTTCCAGGGGAGGGAGCAGTACTTC	CASSFQGREQYF
few	NA	TRBV7-9	TRBJ2-7	TGTGCCAGCAGCTTAGGGTACGGCGAGCAGTACTTC	CASSLGYGEQYF
many	NA	TRBV28	TRBJ1-1	TGTGCCAGCAGAGAGACAGGACTTACTGAAGCTTTCTTT	CASRETGLTEAFF
many	NA	TRBV7-2	TRBJ2-7	TGTGCCAGCAGCGTTCGACAGCTATACGAGCAGTACTTC	CASSVRQLYEQYF
many	NA	TRBV7-2	TRBJ2-5	TGTGCCAGCAGCTTACAGAGAGTGCAAGAGACCCAGTACTTC	CASSLQRVQETQYF
many	NA	TRBV6-1	TRBJ2-3	TGTGCCAGCAGTGAAAATCGGGTTTTTTTGGATACGCAGTATTTT	CASSENRVFLDTQYF
many	TRBD1	TRBV6-1	TRBJ2-7	TGTGCCAGCAGTAGCTCCGGGACAGGGTCCCACGAGCAGTACTTC	CASSSSGTGSHEQYF
many	NA	TRBV12-5	TRBJ1-1	TGTGCTAGTGGTTTGGGAGGGAACACTGAAGCTTTCTTT	CASGLGGNTEAFF
NA	NA	TRBV5-1	TRBJ2-6	TGCGCCAGCAGCTTGGTCGTGAGGTCTGGGGCCAACGTCCTGACTTTC	CASSLVVRSGANVLTF
many	TRBD2	TRBV20-1	TRBJ2-3	TGCACTGGCAGACTAGCTGTCTCAGATACGCAGTATTTT	CTGRLAVSDTQYF
NA	NA	TRBV2	TRBJ2-4	TGTGCCAGCAGCGGGGCCATAGCCAAAAACATTCAGTACTTC	CASSGAIAKNIQYF
NA	NA	TRBV15	TRBJ2-1	TGTGCCACCAGCGGCCGACACGGGGGTGACTCCTACAATGAGCAGTTCTTC	CATSGRHGGDSYNEQFF
many	NA	TRBV3-1	TRBJ2-1	TGTGCCAGCAGCTCTGTGGGGGGGCCCAGGAATGAGCAGTTCTTC	CASSSVGGPRNEQFF
NA	NA	TRBV12-3/TRBV12-4	TRBJ1-5	TGTGCCAGCAGTCCCGTGGGGGGGGGTCAGCCCCAGCATTTT	CASSPVGGGQPQHF
many	NA	TRBV27	TRBJ1-1	TGTGCCAGCAGGGATAGGGGTTCCACTGAAGCTTTCTTT	CASRDRGSTEAFF
many	TRBD2	TRBV9	TRBJ2-2	TGTGCCAGCAGCGTAAGGGAGGGCGCGAACACCGGGGAGCTGTTTTTT	CASSVREGANTGELFF
many	TRBD1	TRBV7-3	TRBJ1-1	TGTGCCAGCAGGGTTACAGGGGGCACTGAAGCTTTCTTT	CASRVTGGTEAFF
many	NA	TRBV3-1	TRBJ1-4	TGTGCCAGCAGCTTACAGACAACTAATGAAAAACTGTTTTTT	CASSLQTTNEKLFF
NA	TRBD1	TRBV7-8	TRBJ2-3	TGTGCCAGCGTCAGGGGGCGCAGCACAGATACGCAGTATTTT	CASVRGRSTDTQYF
many	NA	TRBV6-1	TRBJ1-6	TGTGCCAGCTCAGGTGGTTTCAATTCACCCCTCCACTTT	CASSGGFNSPLHF
many	TRBD1	TRBV5-1	TRBJ2-2	TGCGCCAGCAGCAAACAGGGGACCCGGAACACCGGGGAGCTGTTTTTT	CASSKQGTRNTGELFF
many	NA	TRBV20-1	TRBJ2-1	TGCAGTGCTAGCGGAGCTACCTACAATGAGCAGTTCTTC	CSASGATYNEQFF
few	TRBD1	TRBV4-3	TRBJ1-5	TGCGCCAGCAGCCAAGACCCTGACAGGGCTAATCAGCCCCAGCATTTT	CASSQDPDRANQPQHF
many	NA	TRBV20-1	TRBJ1-1	TGCAGTGCTGTGACTACAGGGTCAGCGCTCACTGAAGCTTTCTTT	CSAVTTGSALTEAFF
few	NA	TRBV5-1	TRBJ1-5	TGCGCCAGCAGCCCTCAGGGCCGTCAGCCCCAGCATTTT	CASSPQGRQPQHF
many	NA	TRBV12-3/TRBV12-4	TRBJ1-6	TGTGCCAGCAGTTTCGGAGGGCCGGGTTCACCCCTCCACTTT	CASSFGGPGSPLHF
few	NA	TRBV4-3	TRBJ2-1	TGCGCCAGCAGCCAAGATGGCCGGCCGGCTCGCCAATACAATGAGCAGTTCTTC	CASSQDGRPARQYNEQFF
many	NA	TRBV5-6	TRBJ2-7	TGTGCCAGCAGCTTGTTGAGGCAGAGCACCTACGAGCAGTACTTC	CASSLLRQSTYEQYF
many	NA	TRBV7-2	TRBJ2-5	TGTGCCAGCAGCTTAGTAAGGGGCCAAGAGACCCAGTACTTC	CASSLVRGQETQYF
many	NA	TRBV6-6	TRBJ1-4	TGTGCCAGCAGTTACGAGGGAACGGCTGAAAAACTGTTTTTT	CASSYEGTAEKLFF
NA	NA	TRBV2	TRBJ2-1	TGTGTCAGCAGTGAAGAGCTATTGGGTGAGCAGTTCTTC	CVSSEELLGEQFF
NA	NA	TRBV7-8	TRBJ2-7	TGTGCCAGCAGCGCCCTATACGAGCAGTACTTC	CASSALYEQYF
few	TRBD2	TRBV7-2	TRBJ2-5	TGTGCCAGCAGCTCACCTCCGGGACTAGCGCGAGGGACCCAGTACTTC	CASSSPPGLARGTQYF
many	TRBD1	TRBV19	TRBJ1-5	TGTGCCAGTCAAAGGGACAGCATTATTAGCAATCAGCCCCAGCATTTT	CASQRDSIISNQPQHF
NA	TRBD1	TRBV6-2/TRBV6-3	TRBJ2-4	TGTGCCAGCAGCGAACAGGGGAGAAATAACATTCAGTACTTC	CASSEQGRNNIQYF
NA	NA	TRBV5-5	TRBJ2-7	TGTGCCAGCAGCCGTAATTTGGGTTACTACGAGCAGTACTTC	CASSRNLGYYEQYF
many	TRBD1	TRBV2	TRBJ2-2	TGTGCCAGCGGAGGGACAGGGGGGGCCGGGGAGCTGTTTTTT	CASGGTGGAGELFF
few	TRBD1	TRBV7-2	TRBJ2-7	TGTGCCAGCAGGGGAGGACAGGGGGCATACGAGCAGTACTTC	CASRGGQGAYEQYF
many	TRBD1	TRBV18	TRBJ2-5	TGTGCCAGCTCCCCCGGGACAGGCAAAGAGACCCAGTACTTC	CASSPGTGKETQYF
few	NA	TRBV6-5	TRBJ2-5	TGTGCCAGCAGTTACTCGGGTACTTCAGGCGAGACCCAGTACTTC	CASSYSGTSGETQYF
many	NA	TRBV5-1	TRBJ1-6	TGCGCCAGCAGCACGGACGGGGGCTCCTATAATTCACCCCTCCACTTT	CASSTDGGSYNSPLHF
many	NA	TRBV2	TRBJ1-6	TGTGCCAGCAGTGAAGAAAGCTCCTATAATTCACCCCTCCACTTT	CASSEESSYNSPLHF
NA	NA	TRBV6-2/TRBV6-3	TRBJ2-7	TGTGCCACCCGTTTTGGAGGGGGCGAGGAGCAGTACTTC	CATRFGGGEEQYF
NA	NA	TRBV10-3	TRBJ2-5	TGTGCCATCAGTGTTGACCAAGAGACCCAGTACTTC	CAISVDQETQYF
NA	TRBD2	TRBV6-1	TRBJ2-1	TGTGCCAGTGGACGGACTAGAGGGAATGAGCAGTTCTTC	CASGRTRGNEQFF
many	NA	TRBV6-2/TRBV6-3	TRBJ2-7	TGTGCCAGCAGTTACAGGATCGGCAGGGTCGGCGAGCAGTACTTC	CASSYRIGRVGEQYF
NA	NA	TRBV6-2/TRBV6-3	TRBJ1-1	TGTGCCAGCAGTTACGAACGGCTTGAAGCTTTCTTT	CASSYERLEAFF
many	NA	TRBV7-9	TRBJ2-2	TGTGCCAGCGGACCTCCCCTGGGTTGGAGTAACACCGGGGAGCTGTTTTTT	CASGPPLGWSNTGELFF
NA	NA	TRBV20-1	TRBJ2-3	TGCAATGCTAGAGATACGGGGGCTAGCCATAGCACAGATACGCAGTATTTT	CNARDTGASHSTDTQYF